The clone carrying this T cell receptor beta chain was observed at least ten times. This sample stems from a study of neurological immune-mediated disorders. Study at large: Disease course was recorded as relapsing-remitting for some 30 and secondary progressive for about 9% of the roughly 35 multiple sclerosis patients.

Germline V CDR1 and CDR2: SGHRS, YFSETQ. CDR3 length: 16 amino acids. Trimming shortened V by 3 bases and J by 0 bases, and 12 bases separated the two germline ends. TCRdb analysed the 5' RACE reads with MiXCR anew, one entry per CDR3 protein. The data hold more than 75,000 distinct CDR3 sequences, with under 4.5% observed a single time. Stated time point: longitudinal time-point 3. This chain uses TRBV5-1 with TRBJ2-2; no reliable D call. This receptor was obtained from an older woman with multiple sclerosis. Material: PBMCs. DNA for the CDR3: TGCGCCAGCAGCTCCGTAGTTGGTCCGAACACCGGGGAGCTGTTTTTT. Encoded protein: CASSSVVGPNTGELFF.